A selection of T cell receptor beta chains follows, all from one sample in a study of OX40 agonist ivuxolimab in advanced cancers. Profiled with immunoSEQ multiplex PCR; TCRdb holds only in-frame clones, not every one. The sample carries roughly 68,000 clones, approximately 80% recorded once. The source material was CD4+ or CD8+ T cells sorted from blood, sampled in a trial of the OX40 agonist ivuxolimab. The receptors derive from an adult with an advanced solid tumor such as melanoma, head and neck, liver or kidney cancer. Both conserved end residues are part of each CDR3. The D gene is left open where the match is weak. Clone size is stated in some rows and not others, as once, few, many or a class when expanded.

j_gene	len	v_gene	abundance	d_gene	CDR3nt	CDR3aa
TRBJ2-5	15	TRBV7-2	-	TRBD1	TGTGCCAGCAGCTTAGCGTCCGGACAGGGTGAGACCCAGTACTTC	CASSLASGQGETQYF
TRBJ2-5	13	TRBV27	-	TRBD1	TGTGCCAGCAGAAGGGACAGGGAAGAGACCCAGTACTTC	CASRRDREETQYF
TRBJ1-5	14	TRBV4-1	many	-	TGCGCCAGCGGGTCGCTCCAAGGCAATCAGCCCCAGCATTTT	CASGSLQGNQPQHF
TRBJ2-7	16	TRBV11-3	-	TRBD2	TGTGCCAGCAGCTCGGGACTAGCGGAGGCCTCCTACGAGCAGTACTTC	CASSSGLAEASYEQYF
TRBJ2-7	14	TRBV5-6	-	-	TGTGCCAGCAGACGATGGGGGGTCTCCTACGAGCAGTACTTC	CASRRWGVSYEQYF
TRBJ1-5	14	TRBV6-5	-	TRBD1	TGTGCCAGCAGTCCGGGACAGTATTATCAGCCCCAGCATTTT	CASSPGQYYQPQHF
TRBJ2-1	15	TRBV6-1	-	TRBD1	TGTGCCAGCAGTGAACAGGGCAGGGGGAACAATGAGCAGTTCTTC	CASSEQGRGNNEQFF
TRBJ2-7	14	TRBV4-3	-	-	TGCGCCAGCAGCCAAGATTCAGGAAATCTCGAGCAGTACTTC	CASSQDSGNLEQYF
TRBJ1-3	16	TRBV6-6	-	TRBD1	TGTGCCAGCAGTTACTCGAGACCAGGGGGCCCGGACACCATATATTTT	CASSYSRPGGPDTIYF
TRBJ1-2	13	TRBV27	-	-	TGTGCCAGCAGTTTTGTTGCTAACTATGGCTACACCTTC	CASSFVANYGYTF
TRBJ2-5	15	TRBV7-2	-	-	TGTGCCAGCAGCTTACCCCAGTATTCCTTGGAGACCCAGTACTTC	CASSLPQYSLETQYF
TRBJ1-1	15	TRBV28	-	-	TGTGCCAGCAGTTTATGGGGGGGGCAGAACACTGAAGCTTTCTTT	CASSLWGGQNTEAFF
TRBJ2-5	14	TRBV30	-	TRBD2	TGTGCCTGGAGTCTGGGACTAGCGGGAGAGACCCAGTACTTC	CAWSLGLAGETQYF
TRBJ2-7	11	TRBV20-1	few	-	TGCAGTGCTAATGTTCAGGACGAGCAGTACTTC	CSANVQDEQYF
TRBJ1-2	13	TRBV6-1	-	-	TGTGCCAGCACCTTGGACAGAAACTATGGCTACACCTTC	CASTLDRNYGYTF